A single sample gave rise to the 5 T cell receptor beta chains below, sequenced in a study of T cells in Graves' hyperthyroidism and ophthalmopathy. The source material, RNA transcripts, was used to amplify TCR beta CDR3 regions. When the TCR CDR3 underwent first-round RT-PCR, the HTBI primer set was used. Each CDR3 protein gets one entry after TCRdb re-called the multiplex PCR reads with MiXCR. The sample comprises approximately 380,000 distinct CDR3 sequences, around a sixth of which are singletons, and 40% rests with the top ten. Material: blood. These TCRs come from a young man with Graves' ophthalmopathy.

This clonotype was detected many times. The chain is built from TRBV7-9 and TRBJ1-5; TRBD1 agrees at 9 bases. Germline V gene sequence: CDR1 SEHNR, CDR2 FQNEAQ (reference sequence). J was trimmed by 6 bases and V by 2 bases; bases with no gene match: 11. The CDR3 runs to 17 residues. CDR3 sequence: CASSLTGGDSSGQPQHF. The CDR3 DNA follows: TGTGCCAGCAGCTTAACAGGGGGCGATTCATCCGGTCAGCCCCAGCATTTT.

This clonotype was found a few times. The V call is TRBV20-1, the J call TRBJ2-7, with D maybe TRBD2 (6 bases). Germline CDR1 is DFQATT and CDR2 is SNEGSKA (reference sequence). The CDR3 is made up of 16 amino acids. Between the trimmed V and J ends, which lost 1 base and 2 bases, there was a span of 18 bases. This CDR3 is CSARVHAGTGTYEQYF. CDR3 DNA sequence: TGCAGTGCTAGAGTTCATGCCGGGACTGGAACCTACGAGCAGTACTTC.

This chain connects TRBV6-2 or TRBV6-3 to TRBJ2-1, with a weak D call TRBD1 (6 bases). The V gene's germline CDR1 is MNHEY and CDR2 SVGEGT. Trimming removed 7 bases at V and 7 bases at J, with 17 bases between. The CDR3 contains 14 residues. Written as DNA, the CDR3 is TGTGCCAGCAACCGGGACACTTTCGGGAATGAGCAGTTCTTC. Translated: CASNRDTFGNEQFF.

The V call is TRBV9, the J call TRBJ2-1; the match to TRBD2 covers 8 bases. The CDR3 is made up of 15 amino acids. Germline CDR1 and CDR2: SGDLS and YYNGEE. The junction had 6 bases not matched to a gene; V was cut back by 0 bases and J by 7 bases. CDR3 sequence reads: CASSVGSGGRNEQFF. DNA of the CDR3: TGTGCCAGCAGCGTAGGGAGCGGGGGTAGAAATGAGCAGTTCTTC.

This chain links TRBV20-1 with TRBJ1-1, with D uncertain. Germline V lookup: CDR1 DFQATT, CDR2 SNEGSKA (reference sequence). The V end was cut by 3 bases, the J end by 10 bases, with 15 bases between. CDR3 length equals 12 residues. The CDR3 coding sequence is TGCAGTGCTAGTCCCGACGTATCTGGAGCTTTCTTT. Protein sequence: CSASPDVSGAFF.